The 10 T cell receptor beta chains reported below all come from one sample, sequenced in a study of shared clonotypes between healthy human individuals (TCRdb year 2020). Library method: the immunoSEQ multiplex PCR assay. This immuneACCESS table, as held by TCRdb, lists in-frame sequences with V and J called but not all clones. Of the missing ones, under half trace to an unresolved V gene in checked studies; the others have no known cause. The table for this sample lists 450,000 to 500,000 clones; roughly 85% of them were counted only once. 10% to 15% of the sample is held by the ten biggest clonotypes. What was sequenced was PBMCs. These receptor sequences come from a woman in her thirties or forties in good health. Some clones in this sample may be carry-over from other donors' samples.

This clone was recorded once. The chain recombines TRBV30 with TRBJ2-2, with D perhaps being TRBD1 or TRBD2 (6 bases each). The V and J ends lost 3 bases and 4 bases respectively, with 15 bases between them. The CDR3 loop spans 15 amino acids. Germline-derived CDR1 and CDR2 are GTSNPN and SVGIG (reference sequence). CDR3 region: CAWRDSGRGTGELFF. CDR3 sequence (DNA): TGTGCCTGGAGAGATAGCGGCAGGGGCACCGGGGAGCTGTTTTTT.

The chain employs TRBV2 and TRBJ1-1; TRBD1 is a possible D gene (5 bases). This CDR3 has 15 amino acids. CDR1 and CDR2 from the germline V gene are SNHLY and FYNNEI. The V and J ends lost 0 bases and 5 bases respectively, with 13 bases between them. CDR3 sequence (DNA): TGTGCCAGCAGTGAAGCGGATGCAGGGTTGACTGAAGCTTTCTTT. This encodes CASSEADAGLTEAFF.

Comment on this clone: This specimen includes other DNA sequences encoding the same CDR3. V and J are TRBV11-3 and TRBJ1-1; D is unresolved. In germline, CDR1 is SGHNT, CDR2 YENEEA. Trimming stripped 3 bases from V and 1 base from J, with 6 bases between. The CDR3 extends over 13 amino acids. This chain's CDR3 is CASSFQGNTEAFF. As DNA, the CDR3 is TGTGCCAGCAGCTTTCAAGGGAACACTGAAGCTTTCTTT.

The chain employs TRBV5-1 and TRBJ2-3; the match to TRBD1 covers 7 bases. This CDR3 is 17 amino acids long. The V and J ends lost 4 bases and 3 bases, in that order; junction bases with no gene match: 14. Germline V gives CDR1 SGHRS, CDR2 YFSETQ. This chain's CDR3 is CASSGEGTDLRTDTQYF. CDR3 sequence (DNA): TGCGCCAGCAGCGGGGAAGGGACAGACCTGAGGACAGATACGCAGTATTTT.

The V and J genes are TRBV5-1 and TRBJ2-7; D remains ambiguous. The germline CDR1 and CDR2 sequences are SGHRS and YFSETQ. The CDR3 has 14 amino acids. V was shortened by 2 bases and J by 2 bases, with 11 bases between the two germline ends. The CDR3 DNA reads TGCGCCAGCAGCTTTGAGGCAGTCACCTACGAGCAGTACTTC. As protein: CASSFEAVTYEQYF.

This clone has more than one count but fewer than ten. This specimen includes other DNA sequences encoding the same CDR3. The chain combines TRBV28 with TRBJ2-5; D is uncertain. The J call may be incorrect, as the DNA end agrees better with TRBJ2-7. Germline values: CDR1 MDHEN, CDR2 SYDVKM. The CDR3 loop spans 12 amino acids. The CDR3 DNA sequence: TGTGCCAGCAGTTTGTCGCGTTACGAGCAGTACTTC. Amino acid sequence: CASSLSRYEQYF.

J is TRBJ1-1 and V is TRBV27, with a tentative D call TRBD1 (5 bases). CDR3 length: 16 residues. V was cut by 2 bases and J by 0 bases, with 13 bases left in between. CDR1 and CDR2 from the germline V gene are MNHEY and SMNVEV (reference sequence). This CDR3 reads CASSLSGGVVNTEAFF. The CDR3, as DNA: TGTGCCAGCAGTTTAAGCGGGGGGGTGGTGAACACTGAAGCTTTCTTT.

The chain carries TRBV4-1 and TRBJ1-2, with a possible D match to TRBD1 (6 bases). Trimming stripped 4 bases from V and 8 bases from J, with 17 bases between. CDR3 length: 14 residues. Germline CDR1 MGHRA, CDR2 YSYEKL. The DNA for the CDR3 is TGCGCCAGCAGCCGACCCCGGGACACTCAAGGCTACACCTTC. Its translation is CASSRPRDTQGYTF.

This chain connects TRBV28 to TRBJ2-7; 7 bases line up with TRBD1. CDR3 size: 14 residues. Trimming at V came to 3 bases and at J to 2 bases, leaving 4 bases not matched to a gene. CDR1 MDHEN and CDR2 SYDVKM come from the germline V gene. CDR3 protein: CASSFGTETYEQYF. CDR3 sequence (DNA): TGTGCCAGCAGTTTTGGGACAGAGACCTACGAGCAGTACTTC.

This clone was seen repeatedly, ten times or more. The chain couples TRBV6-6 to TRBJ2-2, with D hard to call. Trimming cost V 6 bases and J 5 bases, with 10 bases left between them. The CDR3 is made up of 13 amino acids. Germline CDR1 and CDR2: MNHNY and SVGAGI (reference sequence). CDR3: CASSLRPTGELFF. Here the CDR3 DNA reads TGTGCCAGCAGCTTACGTCCTACCGGGGAGCTGTTTTTT.